This TCR beta chain stems from a study of cytomegalovirus exposure and HLA in healthy donors. Study-level points and caveats: The study carried out a later analysis of TCR beta sequences. It associated approximately 17,000 of them with specific HLA alleles at a false discovery rate of 0.05. Roughly even sequencing depth across donors was the assumption behind the presence/absence analyses. For TCR beta chains, V- and J-gene trimming was later linked to a missense DCLRE1C variant. In vitro checks showed that a few CMV-associated chains really do target CMV antigens.

About this clone itself: Its antigen is not identified.

The PCR employed 60 Vbeta primers together with 13 Jbeta primers. Profiled with immunoSEQ multiplex PCR; TCRdb holds only in-frame clones, not every one. Its table records about 52,000 clones. The CDR3 has 17 amino acids. Germline CDR1 reads SGHAT; CDR2 reads FQNNGV. V was shortened by 3 bases and J by 7 bases, with 22 bases between the two germline ends. The chain recombines TRBV11-2 with TRBJ1-5, with D tentatively TRBD1 (6 bases). The source material was PBMCs. This sequence originates from a woman aged 60 to 75 in good health and CMV-seropositive. The CDR3 nucleotides read TGTGCCAGCAGCTTGCTCGAGGAACGACAGGCCGGCCAGCCCCAGCATTTT. It codes for CASSLLEERQAGQPQHF.